Below, one TCR beta chain is given with its context. Its target is not known. This record comes from a study of cytomegalovirus exposure and HLA in healthy donors. Study-wide findings and caveats: In an earlier analysis, most TCR beta V segments were productive about 87% or about 30% of the time. Later analysis suggested most CMV-associated TCR beta chains were HLA-restricted.

Use of 60 Vbeta and 13 Jbeta primers characterized the PCR. Generated by immunoSEQ multiplex PCR, the TCRdb table keeps only in-frame clones and is missing some. The data contain fewer than 200,000 clones, approximately 84% of them singletons. Donors in the study were healthy people who gave bone marrow. What was sequenced was PBMCs. The receptor comes from a girl under three years old in good health and CMV-seronegative.

The CDR3: CASSDSPSWRTGELFF. The CDR3 nucleotides are TGTGCCAGCAGTGACTCCCCTAGTTGGAGAACCGGGGAGCTGTTTTTT. V usage is TRBV6-4 and J usage is TRBJ2-2; D is undetermined. Germline values: CDR1 MRHNA, CDR2 SNTAGT. The CDR3 runs 16 residues. The V end was cut by 0 bases, the J end by 5 bases, with 13 bases between.